The 32 T cell receptor beta chains listed next were all sequenced from one sample in a study of blood T cell repertoires in COVID-19. Sequencing used immunoSEQ multiplex PCR; TCRdb keeps in-frame clones, though not all of them. This sample has over 100,000 clones, with about 70% found just once. Material: peripheral blood. The receptors come from a woman between 70 and 85 years old with acute or convalescent COVID-19.

This chain joins TRBV9 and TRBJ2-7; 8 bases line up with TRBD2. Germline CDR1 SGDLS, CDR2 YYNGEE. The CDR3 is 15 residues long. V lost 3 bases to trimming and J lost 2 bases; unmatched junction nucleotides: 7. The chain's CDR3 is CASSGASGPTYEQYF. The CDR3 DNA reads TGTGCCAGCAGCGGCGCTAGCGGGCCTACCTACGAGCAGTACTTC.

The V and J genes are TRBV27 and TRBJ1-1; the match to TRBD1 covers 8 bases. Trimming cost V 4 bases and J 4 bases; bases outside gene matches: 8. Germline CDR1 reads MNHEY; CDR2 reads SMNVEV (reference sequence). This CDR3 is built from 15 residues. The CDR3 region has the DNA TGTGCCAGCAGTTCGCAGGGGGCCGAGTCCACTGAAGCTTTCTTT. Translation gives CASSSQGAESTEAFF.

The rearrangement links TRBV7-6 to TRBJ2-1; 8 bases agree with TRBD2. V trimming: 4 bases; J trimming: 4 bases; junction bases outside the gene matches: 9. The CDR3 has 16 residues. Germline V CDR1 and CDR2: SGHVS, FNYEAQ. The CDR3: CASSSLSGVQYNEQFF. The CDR3 DNA is TGTGCCAGCAGCTCCCTTAGCGGGGTTCAGTACAATGAGCAGTTCTTC.

The genes are TRBV12-3 or TRBV12-4 and TRBJ2-1; D unresolved. This CDR3 contains 13 residues. The V gene lost 6 bases and the J gene lost 2 bases, with 8 bases spanning the gap. In DNA form, the CDR3 reads TGTGCCAGCAGAAAAACTACCTACAATGAGCAGTTCTTC. It yields the protein CASRKTTYNEQFF.

The rearrangement links TRBV25-1 to TRBJ1-6, with 8 bases lining up with TRBD1. The V gene's germline CDR1 is MGHDK and CDR2 SYGVNS. The CDR3 contains 16 residues. Trimming at V came to 9 bases and at J to 2 bases, leaving 9 bases not matched to a gene. The CDR3 sequence: CASKDRAVTYNSPLHF. In DNA form, the CDR3 reads TGTGCCAGTAAGGACAGGGCGGTGACCTATAATTCACCCCTCCACTTT.

V is TRBV15 and J is TRBJ2-1; tentative D call: TRBD2 (6 bases). Germline-derived CDR1 and CDR2 are LNHNV and YYDKDF (reference sequence). The CDR3 length is 15 residues. Deletions cut 0 bases from V and 7 bases from J, with 13 bases between. For the CDR3, the DNA is TGTGCCACCAGCAGAGATCCCCGGGCGGGGAATGAGCAGTTCTTC. Translating it yields CATSRDPRAGNEQFF.

V and J are TRBV19 and TRBJ1-1; weak D call: TRBD1 (5 bases). There are 16 residues in the CDR3. V lost 2 bases and J lost 0, with 13 bases in between. The germline CDR1 and CDR2 sequences are LNHDA and SQIVND (reference sequence). CDR3 bases: TGTGCCAGTAGTATAACGGGGGGACGGTTGAACACTGAAGCTTTCTTT. Amino acids: CASSITGGRLNTEAFF. The full variable domain, in which reference TRBV19 and TRBJ1-1 provide the parts outside the CDR3, is DGGITQSPKYLFRKEGQNVTLSCEQNLNHDAMYWYRQDPGQGLRLIYYSQIVNDFQKGDIAEGYSVSREKKESFPLTVTSAQKNPTAFYLCASSITGGRLNTEAFFGQGTRLTVV.

The chain is built from TRBV2 and TRBJ2-1; 7 positions agree with TRBD1. The CDR3 totals 15 residues. Germline lookup yields CDR1 SNHLY and CDR2 FYNNEI. V gave up 3 bases and J gave up 6 bases; unmatched junction bases: 8. CDR3 DNA sequence: TGTGCCAGCAGTGATAGACAGGGAGCCAGCAATGAGCAGTTCTTC. This codes for CASSDRQGASNEQFF.

This clone was found once. The J gene is TRBJ1-4, the V gene TRBV5-1, with D unresolved. The CDR3 sequence is 16 residues long. V lost 1 base to trimming and J lost 0 bases, with 10 bases between them. Germline V gives CDR1 SGHRS, CDR2 YFSETQ. CDR3 nucleotide sequence: TGCGCCAGCAGCTTGCTGGGAGGAGCAACTAATGAAAAACTGTTTTTT. Translating gives CASSLLGGATNEKLFF. The whole variable domain, remainder taken from reference TRBV5-1 and TRBJ1-4, is KAGVTQTPRYLIKTRGQQVTLSCSPISGHRSVSWYQQTPGQGLQFLFEYFSETQRNKGNFPGRFSGRQFSNSRSEMNVSTLELGDSALYLCASSLLGGATNEKLFFGSGTQLSVL.

The chain links TRBV2 to TRBJ1-2; D unclear. This CDR3 is built from 14 residues. Germline-derived CDR1 and CDR2 are SNHLY and FYNNEI. Between the trimmed V and J ends, which lost 3 bases and 8 bases, there was a span of 16 bases. DNA of the CDR3: TGTGCCAGCAGTGATACTAGTCAGGACCTGGGCTACACCTTC. Its protein product is CASSDTSQDLGYTF. The full variable domain, completed using reference TRBV2 and TRBJ1-2, is EPEVTQTPSHQVTQMGQEVILRCVPISNHLYFYWYRQILGQKVEFLVSFYNNEISEKSEIFDDQFSVERPDGSNFTLKIRSTKLEDSAMYFCASSDTSQDLGYTFGSGTRLTVV.

The V gene is TRBV5-1, the J gene TRBJ1-4; D call uncertain. CDR1 is SGHRS, CDR2 YFSETQ, per germline. This CDR3 contains 13 residues. The germline V and J ends were trimmed by 1 base and 4 bases, with 5 bases remaining between them. CDR3 nucleotides: TGCGCCAGCAGCTTGAATCTTAATGAAAAACTGTTTTTT. It translates to CASSLNLNEKLFF. The full variable domain, with the rest looked up from reference TRBV5-1 and TRBJ1-4, is KAGVTQTPRYLIKTRGQQVTLSCSPISGHRSVSWYQQTPGQGLQFLFEYFSETQRNKGNFPGRFSGRQFSNSRSEMNVSTLELGDSALYLCASSLNLNEKLFFGSGTQLSVL.

The rearrangement uses TRBV19 and TRBJ1-1; D may be TRBD1 (6 bases). The CDR3 covers 13 residues. V shed 5 bases and J shed 4 bases, with 11 bases lying between them. CDR1 and CDR2 (germline): LNHDA, SQIVND (reference sequence). The CDR3 reads CASSGQMTTEAFF. The CDR3 bases are TGTGCCAGTAGTGGACAGATGACCACTGAAGCTTTCTTT.

This chain links TRBV6-5 with TRBJ1-4, with D possibly matching TRBD1 (5 bases). CDR3 size: 15 residues. Trimming stripped 0 bases from V and 5 bases from J, with 10 bases between. Germline V gene lookup returns CDR1 MNHEY and CDR2 SVGAGI. In nucleotides, the CDR3 is TGTGCCAGCAGTTACTCGGGCAGGGCGAATGAAAAACTGTTTTTT. Its protein is CASSYSGRANEKLFF.

The chain links TRBV19 to TRBJ1-1; D gene ambiguous. CDR1 and CDR2 from the germline V gene are LNHDA and SQIVND (reference sequence). The CDR3 runs 14 residues. Trimming pared 7 bases from V and 5 bases from J, leaving 17 bases between. CDR3 nucleotide sequence: TGTGCCAGTAAGGAGAGCCGCATATCTACTGAAGCTTTCTTT. Protein sequence: CASKESRISTEAFF.

This clone has just a few counts. This CDR3 is CASSFGEKLFF. Written as DNA, the CDR3 is TGTGCCAGCAGCTTCGGGGAAAAACTGTTTTTT. The gene calls are TRBV5-4 and TRBJ1-4; D call uncertain. Germline CDR1 reads SGHNT; CDR2 reads YYREEE (reference sequence). This CDR3 has 11 amino acids. V dropped 2 bases and J dropped 8 bases, with 4 bases sitting between them.

V gene TRBV19 combines with J gene TRBJ2-7, with 9 bases identical to TRBD1. Germline assignment: CDR1 LNHDA and CDR2 SQIVND (reference sequence). V trimming: 3 bases; J trimming: 4 bases; junction bases outside the gene matches: 13. This CDR3 spans 17 amino acids. This CDR3 is CASSMGQRTGVLYEQYF. DNA of the CDR3: TGTGCCAGTAGTATGGGCCAGAGGACAGGGGTCCTATACGAGCAGTACTTC.

Only a few counts were recorded for this clone. This chain links TRBV6-6 with TRBJ1-1; 8 nucleotides agree with TRBD1. J was trimmed by 3 bases and V by 2 bases; bases with no gene match: 2. CDR1 is MNHNY, CDR2 SVGAGI, per germline (reference sequence). The CDR3 length is 14 residues. CDR3 nucleotide sequence: TGTGCCAGCAGTTACGACAGGGGTGACACTGAAGCTTTCTTT. It yields the protein CASSYDRGDTEAFF.

The sample holds one count of this clone. CDR3 nucleotide sequence: TGTGCCAGCAGCCTTCAGGGGTTGGGCAATCAGCCCCAGCATTTT. It encodes CASSLQGLGNQPQHF. The chain joins TRBV6-2 or TRBV6-3 to TRBJ1-5, with D tentatively TRBD1 (6 bases). Germline CDR1 and CDR2: MNHEY and SVGEGT. Trimming removed 6 bases at V and 2 bases at J, with 14 bases between. The CDR3 has 15 amino acids.

This chain joins TRBV5-1 and TRBJ2-6; weak D call: TRBD1 (6 bases). Germline loops: CDR1 SGHRS, CDR2 YFSETQ. The CDR3 loop spans 16 amino acids. The V end lost 3 bases, the J end lost 0 bases, and 10 bases lay between the germline ends. CDR3 sequence reads: CASSWLDSSGANVLTF. The CDR3 DNA reads as TGCGCCAGCAGCTGGCTGGACAGCTCTGGGGCCAACGTCCTGACTTTC.

The gene calls are TRBV7-8 and TRBJ2-5, with D unclear. In germline, CDR1 is SGHVS, CDR2 FQNEAQ. V was trimmed by 5 bases and J by 2 bases, leaving 3 bases between them. This CDR3 region has 11 residues. The CDR3 loop is CASSPQETQYF. CDR3 nucleotide sequence: TGTGCCAGCAGCCCGCAAGAGACCCAGTACTTC.

The rearrangement uses TRBV7-2 and TRBJ1-3; 7 nucleotides agree with TRBD1. J was trimmed by 4 bases and V by 1 base; bases with no gene match: 7. CDR3 length equals 16 residues. The germline CDR1 and CDR2 sequences are SGHTA and FQGNSA. This chain's CDR3 is CASSLDFRGRGNTIYF. DNA of the CDR3: TGTGCCAGCAGCTTAGATTTTAGGGGGCGAGGAAACACCATATATTTT.

The chain has TRBV19 and TRBJ1-2, with TRBD1 identical over 8 bases. The germline CDR1 and CDR2 sequences are LNHDA and SQIVND (reference sequence). Germline trimming cut 4 bases from V and 4 bases from J; bases unmatched to any gene: 8. CDR3 length: 15 residues. The CDR3 DNA sequence: TGTGCCAGTAGTACACGACGGGACAGGTCCTATGGCTACACCTTC. Amino acid sequence: CASSTRRDRSYGYTF.

V is TRBV7-3 and J is TRBJ2-2; D not certain. V was pared by 6 bases and J by 5 bases, with 10 bases between. Germline CDR1 and CDR2: SGHTA and FQGTGA. The CDR3 is 13 amino acids. The CDR3 sequence: CASSRSMTGELFF. In nucleotides, the CDR3 is TGTGCCAGCAGTAGATCTATGACCGGGGAGCTGTTTTTT.

The chain couples TRBV7-9 to TRBJ1-5, with D unresolved. The germline V gene has CDR1 SEHNR and CDR2 FQNEAQ (reference sequence). V lost 2 bases to trimming and J lost 5 bases, with 7 bases between them. The CDR3 extends over 13 amino acids. The CDR3 is CASSLTGDQPQHF. CDR3 nucleotides: TGTGCCAGCAGCTTAACGGGAGATCAGCCCCAGCATTTT.

This chain uses TRBV12-3 or TRBV12-4 with TRBJ1-2, with D hard to call. V was shortened by 6 bases and J by 4 bases, with 9 bases between the two germline ends. This CDR3 has 12 residues. The CDR3 loop is CASSSGSYGYTF. CDR3 DNA sequence: TGTGCCAGCAGCTCTGGGAGCTATGGCTACACCTTC.

The CDR3 loop is CASSVQGLQPQHF. CDR3 in DNA: TGTGCCAGCAGTGTACAGGGTCTTCAGCCCCAGCATTTT. The genes are TRBV2 and TRBJ1-5; D might be TRBD1 (6 bases). V lost 4 bases, J lost 6 bases, and 10 bases lay in between. The CDR3 spans 13 residues. Germline V gives CDR1 SNHLY, CDR2 FYNNEI.

This clone was observed at least ten times. The rearrangement uses TRBV19 and TRBJ1-1; TRBD1 matches 9 bases. The CDR3 extends over 15 amino acids. With 3 bases clipped from V and 8 bases from J, the junction kept 10 bases outside the gene matches. CDR1 LNHDA and CDR2 SQIVND come from the germline V gene (reference sequence). In DNA form, the CDR3 reads TGTGCCAGTAGTATCGACGGGACAGGGATCGGCGAAGCTTTCTTT. Translating gives CASSIDGTGIGEAFF.

The gene calls are TRBV27 and TRBJ2-3, with TRBD2 matching 7 bases. Germline-derived CDR1 and CDR2 are MNHEY and SMNVEV (reference sequence). This CDR3 is built from 15 residues. The junction had 6 bases not matched to a gene; V was cut back by 4 bases and J by 2 bases. DNA of the CDR3: TGTGCCAGCAGTTCGGCGGGAGACCCCACAGATACGCAGTATTTT. It translates to CASSSAGDPTDTQYF.

The chain employs TRBV19 and TRBJ2-3, with TRBD1 identical over 9 bases. The V gene's germline CDR1 is LNHDA and CDR2 SQIVND (reference sequence). V lost 2 bases and J lost 4; bases outside the gene matches: 7. The CDR3 sequence is 16 residues long. This CDR3 reads CASSIRGQGRADTQYF. CDR3 bases: TGTGCCAGTAGTATACGCGGACAGGGGAGGGCAGATACGCAGTATTTT.

The chain joins TRBV3-1 (or the pseudogene TRBV3-2) to TRBJ1-4; D remains unclear. The ends were cut back, 4 bases at V and 4 bases at J, with 13 bases in the middle. The CDR3 sequence is 15 residues long. Germline V gives CDR1 LGHDT, CDR2 YNNKEL (reference sequence). In nucleotides, the CDR3 is TGTGCCAGCAGCCCAAGGCAGAGGATTAATGAAAAACTGTTTTTT. This encodes CASSPRQRINEKLFF.

This sequence joins TRBV25-1 and TRBJ1-2, with D perhaps TRBD1 (5 bases). This CDR3 spans 11 amino acids. The germline V gene has CDR1 MGHDK and CDR2 SYGVNS. Between the trimmed V and J ends, which lost 6 bases and 8 bases, there was a span of 10 bases. The DNA of the CDR3 is TGTGCCAGCAGCCCGGGGGGGGGCTACACCTTC. It is translated as CASSPGGGYTF.

The chain couples TRBV5-1 to TRBJ2-7, with D possibly being TRBD1 (5 bases). Germline V CDR1 and CDR2: SGHRS, YFSETQ. The CDR3 consists of 14 residues. Trimming left V 0 bases short and J 5 bases short, with 12 bases between. The CDR3 DNA sequence: TGCGCCAGCAGCTTGGTACCAGGGTCCCACGAGCAGTACTTC. It specifies CASSLVPGSHEQYF.